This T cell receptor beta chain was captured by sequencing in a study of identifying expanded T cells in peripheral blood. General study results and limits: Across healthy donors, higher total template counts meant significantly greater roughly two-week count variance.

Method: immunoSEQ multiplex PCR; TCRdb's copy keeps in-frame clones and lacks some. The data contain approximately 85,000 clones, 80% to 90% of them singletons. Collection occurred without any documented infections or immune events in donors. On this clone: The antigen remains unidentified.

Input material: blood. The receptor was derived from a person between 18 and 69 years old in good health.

CDR3 nucleotides: TGTGCCAGTAGTATACCGAGGGGAGATAATGAAAAACTGTTTTTT. Translation: CASSIPRGDNEKLFF. The chain couples TRBV19 to TRBJ1-4, with D maybe TRBD1 (5 bases). This CDR3 region has 15 residues. V lost 2 bases, J lost 4 bases, and 11 bases lay in between. CDR1 LNHDA and CDR2 SQIVND come from the germline V gene (reference sequence).